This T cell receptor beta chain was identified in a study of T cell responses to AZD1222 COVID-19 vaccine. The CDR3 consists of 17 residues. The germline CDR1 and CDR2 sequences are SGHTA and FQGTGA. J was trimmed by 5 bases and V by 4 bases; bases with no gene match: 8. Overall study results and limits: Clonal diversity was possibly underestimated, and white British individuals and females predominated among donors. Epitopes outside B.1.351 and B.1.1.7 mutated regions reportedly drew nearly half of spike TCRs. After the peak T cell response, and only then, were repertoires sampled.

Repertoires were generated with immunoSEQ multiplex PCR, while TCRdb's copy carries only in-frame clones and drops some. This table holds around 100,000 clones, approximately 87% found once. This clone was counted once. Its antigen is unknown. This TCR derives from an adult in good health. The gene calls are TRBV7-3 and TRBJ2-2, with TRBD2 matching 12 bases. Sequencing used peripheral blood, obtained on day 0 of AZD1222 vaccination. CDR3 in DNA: TGTGCCAGCAGCTCCCCCCTAGCGGGAGGGCGTACCGGGGAGCTGTTTTTT. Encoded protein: CASSSPLAGGRTGELFF.